This TCR beta chain was found in a study of blood T cell repertoires in COVID-19. Study-wide context: From the United States, Italy and Spain came samples of acute and convalescent COVID-19.

CDR1 and CDR2 (germline): LNHDA, SQIVND (reference sequence). CDR3 length equals 14 residues. Trimming took off 3 bases at V and 7 bases at J, with 12 bases between the two ends. Exposed participants came across a COVID-19 case within 2 weeks before study entry. Original handling: Reference gene primer amplification gave estimated nucleated cell counts. Clones were read by immunoSEQ multiplex PCR, and TCRdb kept only the in-frame ones, dropping some. V and J calls plus clone size are reproduced from that table; the DNA served to infer D and trimming. The sample includes approximately 300,000 clones, around nine tenths of them seen just once.

The sequence derives from a woman in her 30s who had been exposed to COVID-19. The rearrangement joins TRBV19 to TRBJ1-4, with D tentatively TRBD1 (6 bases). Sequenced sample: PBMCs or T cells enriched from blood (not recorded which). In DNA form, the CDR3 reads TGTGCCAGTAGTATCAGGGGATCAGGTGAAAAACTGTTTTTT. Its protein is CASSIRGSGEKLFF.